This TCR beta chain was documented in a study of blood T cell repertoires in COVID-19. Study details: From T cells, B-cell-depleted T cells, or PBMCs came the material, which was cDNA or gDNA.

The CDR3 totals 19 residues. This clone was counted a single time. As processed by the authors: The assay estimated nucleated cells by amplifying reference gene primers. Using immunoSEQ multiplex PCR, the repertoire was profiled, and TCRdb retains in-frame clones only, with some absent. That table gives V, J and clone size, and the DNA gave D and trimming. The sample contains 63,000 or so clones, about 80% of which appear only once. The TCR comes from an older man with active COVID-19. This chain connects TRBV21-1 to TRBJ2-3; TRBD2 was called by the table and not checked on the DNA. TRBV21-1 is marked as a pseudogene. Material: peripheral blood. The CDR3 DNA reads TGTGCCAGCAGCAAAGGGCCCCGCGGGCGGGGGGTCACCACAGATACGCAGTATTTT. Translating it yields CASSKGPRGRGVTTDTQYF.